These 31 T cell receptor beta chains were all obtained from the same sample, sequenced in a study of T-cell memory formation after mild COVID-19. TCRdb analysed the 5' RACE reads with MiXCR anew, one entry per CDR3 protein. This table holds 410,000 or so distinct CDR3 sequences, about 25% found once. The sample consisted of PBMCs or a T cell subset sorted from them (not recorded which). All receptors derive from an adult woman who had mild COVID-19 (a few samples of this study predate the infection). Cell type and time point are not known.

This clonotype occurred once. The chain employs TRBV7-3 and TRBJ2-3, with D possibly matching TRBD1 (7 bases). The CDR3 extends over 15 amino acids. Germline V gives CDR1 SGHTA, CDR2 FQGTGA. V was shortened by 6 bases and J by 2 bases, with 15 bases between the two germline ends. The CDR3 loop is CASSEEGAYTDTQYF. CDR3 sequence (DNA): TGTGCCAGCAGTGAGGAGGGGGCGTACACAGATACGCAGTATTTT. Full variable domain (outside the CDR3, taken from reference TRBV7-3 and TRBJ2-3): GAGVSQTPSNKVTEKGKYVELRCDPISGHTALYWYRQSLGQGPEFLIYFQGTGAADDSGLPNDRFFAVRPEGSVSTLKIQRTERGDSAVYLCASSEEGAYTDTQYFGPGTRLTVL.

This clonotype came up many times. The chain carries TRBV7-9 and TRBJ2-5; the D is unclear. Germline CDR1 and CDR2: SEHNR and FQNEAQ (reference sequence). The CDR3 consists of 14 residues. The germline V and J ends were trimmed by 5 bases and 4 bases, with 14 bases remaining between them. CDR3 in amino acids: CASSHSVGGETQYF. The CDR3, as DNA: TGTGCCAGCAGCCACAGTGTAGGTGGAGAGACCCAGTACTTC.

This clonotype was counted only a few times. DNA of the CDR3: TGTGCCAGCAGCTCAAAGTCGAGACAGGGGGCGGCCGGGGAGCTGTTTTTT. Its protein product is CASSSKSRQGAAGELFF. The chain combines TRBV7-2 with TRBJ2-2; 10 bases match TRBD1. Germline values: CDR1 SGHTA, CDR2 FQGNSA. The length of the CDR3 is 17 residues. Trimming removed 4 bases from V and 6 bases from J; junction bases left unmatched: 11. The whole variable domain, remainder taken from reference TRBV7-2 and TRBJ2-2, is GAGVSQSPSNKVTEKGKDVELRCDPISGHTALYWYRQSLGQGLEFLIYFQGNSAPDKSGLPSDRFSAERTGGSVSTLTIQRTQQEDSAVYLCASSSKSRQGAAGELFFGEGSRLTVL.

This rearrangement joins TRBV12-3 or TRBV12-4 to TRBJ2-7; D not resolved. V dropped 6 bases and J dropped 4 bases, with 16 bases sitting between them. This CDR3 has 14 amino acids. The CDR3 loop is CASSLARGDYEQYF. Here the CDR3 DNA reads TGTGCCAGCAGCCTCGCGCGCGGCGATTACGAGCAGTACTTC.

This clonotype showed up just a few times. The chain joins TRBV20-1 to TRBJ2-1; D possibly matches TRBD1 or TRBD2 (5 bases each). Trimming left V 2 bases short and J 10 bases short, with 21 bases between. The CDR3 spans 15 residues. The germline gives CDR1 DFQATT, CDR2 SNEGSKA (reference sequence). DNA for the CDR3: TGCAGTGCTAGATCCGGGACCTATCTCCGTGGGGAGCAGTTCTTC. It specifies CSARSGTYLRGEQFF.

J is TRBJ1-1 and V is TRBV13; D unclear. Germline V gene lookup returns CDR1 PRHDT and CDR2 FYEKMQ (reference sequence). Trimming removed 0 bases at V and 4 bases at J, with 3 bases between. This CDR3 has 12 residues. CDR3 amino acids: CASSLGLTEAFF. CDR3 sequence (DNA): TGTGCCAGCAGCTTAGGCCTCACTGAAGCTTTCTTT.

This clonotype has ten or more counts. The chain has TRBV6-5 and TRBJ2-4, with 9 bases matching TRBD2. The CDR3 runs 16 residues. Per germline, CDR1 MNHEY and CDR2 SVGAGI. The ends lost 8 bases at V and 2 bases at J; junction bases unmatched: 10. The CDR3 coding sequence is TGTGCCAGCCGTCGGGCGGGAGGGTTAACCAAAAACATTCAGTACTTC. Its protein is CASRRAGGLTKNIQYF.

This clonotype came up once. V and J are TRBV6-1 and TRBJ1-1, with a possible D match to TRBD1 (5 bases). The CDR3 covers 15 residues. CDR1 MNHNS and CDR2 SASEGT come from the germline V gene. V lost 0 bases and J 4 bases, leaving 12 bases between the germline ends. The CDR3 here is CASSEAPGIGTEAFF. The DNA for the CDR3 is TGTGCCAGCAGTGAAGCCCCAGGGATTGGCACTGAAGCTTTCTTT.

In this sample, this clonotype is medium-sized (0.01 to 0.1%). The rearrangement uses TRBV18 and TRBJ2-7; D possibly uses TRBD1 or TRBD2 (5 bases each). The CDR3 sequence is 16 residues long. V gave up 0 bases and J gave up 4 bases, with 16 bases separating them. Germline CDR1 is KGHSH and CDR2 is LQKENI. In DNA form, the CDR3 reads TGTGCCAGCTCACCACCAGGGACGGATGTCCTGTACGAGCAGTACTTC. It specifies CASSPPGTDVLYEQYF.

The chain has TRBV6-6 and TRBJ2-2; no firm D call. V was clipped by 8 bases and J by 7 bases, with 5 bases between them. Germline loops: CDR1 MNHNY, CDR2 SVGAGI (reference sequence). CDR3 length: 10 amino acids. CDR3 sequence reads: CASWGGELFF. Written as DNA, the CDR3 is TGTGCCAGCTGGGGCGGGGAGCTGTTTTTT.

This clonotype occurred once. CDR3 in amino acids: CASSPRQVNTEAFF. As DNA, the CDR3 is TGTGCCAGCAGTCCTCGACAGGTGAACACTGAAGCTTTCTTT. The genes are TRBV12-3 or TRBV12-4 and TRBJ1-1; D is possibly TRBD1 (6 bases). The CDR3 totals 14 residues. The V end lost 5 bases, the J end lost 0 bases, and 10 bases lay between the germline ends.

The rearrangement uses TRBV20-1 and TRBJ2-2, with no clear D. This CDR3 spans 14 amino acids. Germline CDR1 is DFQATT and CDR2 is SNEGSKA (reference sequence). V was trimmed by 5 bases and J by 0 bases, leaving 10 bases between them. The CDR3, as DNA: TGCAGTGCTGCGAAAGCCCCGAACACCGGGGAGCTGTTTTTT. Translation: CSAAKAPNTGELFF.

This clonotype has only a few counts. This chain uses TRBV6-1 with TRBJ1-1; a possible D gene is TRBD1 (5 bases). Per germline, CDR1 MNHNS and CDR2 SASEGT. This CDR3 spans 14 amino acids. V was clipped by 2 bases and J by 1 base, with 8 bases between them. In nucleotides, the CDR3 is TGTGCCAGCAGTGAAACAGGCGGGAACACTGAAGCTTTCTTT. Protein sequence: CASSETGGNTEAFF.

This clonotype was counted a few times. The junction differs from germline at one of its ends, possibly a read error. CDR3 loop: CASSDSPRVF. The CDR3 DNA is TGTGCCAGCAGCGATAGCCCTCGAGTCTTC. The rearrangement joins TRBV7-9 to TRBJ2-1; D call uncertain. CDR1 is SEHNR, CDR2 FQNEAQ, per germline (reference sequence). This CDR3 is 10 amino acids long.

This clonotype was detected a few times. The chain joins TRBV9 to TRBJ2-2, with a possible D match to TRBD2 (5 bases). Trimming shortened V by 0 bases and J by 3 bases, and 12 bases separated the two germline ends. The CDR3 extends over 16 amino acids. The germline CDR1 and CDR2 sequences are SGDLS and YYNGEE. The CDR3 DNA reads TGTGCCAGCAGCGTAGTGAGCGGAGTGGACACCGGGGAGCTGTTTTTT. This encodes CASSVVSGVDTGELFF.

This sequence joins TRBV9 and TRBJ2-7; weak D call: TRBD2 (5 bases). The CDR3 covers 13 residues. V was shortened by 0 bases and J by 6 bases, with 10 bases between the two germline ends. CDR1 is SGDLS and CDR2 is YYNGEE in the germline V gene. Written as DNA, the CDR3 is TGTGCCAGCAGCGTAGTTACGGGAAGCGAGCAGTACTTC. Its translation: CASSVVTGSEQYF.

This clonotype has just a few counts. V usage is TRBV6-5 and J usage is TRBJ2-7, with 12 positions matching TRBD2. This CDR3 region has 15 residues. Germline lookup yields CDR1 MNHEY and CDR2 SVGAGI. The J segment lost 0 bases and the V segment lost 6 bases, leaving 3 bases of the junction unmatched. CDR3: CASRKLAGGSYEQYF. CDR3 DNA: TGTGCCAGCAGAAAACTAGCGGGGGGCTCCTACGAGCAGTACTTC.

This clonotype occurred many times. The rearrangement joins TRBV3-1 to TRBJ1-1; TRBD1 aligns across 7 bases. Trimming cost V 4 bases and J 1 base; bases outside gene matches: 9. The CDR3 contains 16 residues. The germline V gene has CDR1 LGHDT and CDR2 YNNKEL (reference sequence). For the CDR3, the DNA is TGTGCCAGCAGCCGGAGACAGGGATCGGGGAACACTGAAGCTTTCTTT. Protein sequence: CASSRRQGSGNTEAFF.

This clonotype was detected only a few times. This chain uses TRBV20-1 with TRBJ2-1; no firm D call. This CDR3 has 13 amino acids. Deletions cut 0 bases from V and 5 bases from J, with 8 bases between. Germline CDR1 reads DFQATT; CDR2 reads SNEGSKA (reference sequence). CDR3 protein: CSAREGSDNEQFF. Here the CDR3 DNA reads TGCAGTGCTAGAGAAGGCAGCGACAATGAGCAGTTCTTC.

CDR3 in DNA: TGTGCCAGCACCACAATGGATGGGTATTACTTAGACACCGGGGAGCTGTTTTTT. This codes for CASTTMDGYYLDTGELFF. The chain combines TRBV6-2 or TRBV6-3 with TRBJ2-2, with no clear D. V was clipped by 7 bases and J by 3 bases, with 24 bases between them. The CDR3 is 18 amino acids. Looked up from germline, CDR1 is MNHEY and CDR2 is SVGEGT.

This clonotype was detected ten times or more. The V gene is TRBV15, the J gene TRBJ2-7, with 11 bases fitting TRBD2. The length of the CDR3 is 19 residues. Germline-derived CDR1 and CDR2 are LNHNV and YYDKDF (reference sequence). Losses at the gene ends were 3 bases for V and 3 bases for J; bases not matched to a gene: 16. CDR3 DNA sequence: TGTGCCACCAGCAGCCGTGGAGGTACTAGCGGGGGAAGAAGCTACGAGCAGTACTTC. It yields the protein CATSSRGGTSGGRSYEQYF.

Only a few counts were recorded for this clonotype. V usage is TRBV7-3 and J usage is TRBJ1-6; D call uncertain. The germline V gene has CDR1 SGHTA and CDR2 FQGTGA. The ends were cut back, 5 bases at V and 8 bases at J, with 16 bases in the middle. The CDR3 length is 15 residues. CDR3 DNA: TGTGCCAGCAGCACCCGGGGTGGACCGGATTCACCCCTCCACTTT. Amino acid sequence: CASSTRGGPDSPLHF. Complete variable domain (other parts from reference TRBV7-3 and TRBJ1-6): GAGVSQTPSNKVTEKGKYVELRCDPISGHTALYWYRQSLGQGPEFLIYFQGTGAADDSGLPNDRFFAVRPEGSVSTLKIQRTERGDSAVYLCASSTRGGPDSPLHFGNGTRLTVT.

The chain couples TRBV29-1 to TRBJ2-3, with D possibly being TRBD1 or TRBD2 (5 bases each). From germline, CDR1 is SQVTM and CDR2 ANQGSEA. The CDR3 runs to 15 residues. V lost 2 bases and J lost 0, with 12 bases in between. The CDR3 nucleotides are TGCAGCGTTGAAATCCAGGGACCGAGCACAGATACGCAGTATTTT. As protein: CSVEIQGPSTDTQYF.

The chain links TRBV28 to TRBJ2-7; 8 nucleotides agree with TRBD2. There are 14 residues in the CDR3. V shed 5 bases, J shed 1 base, and the junction held 4 bases outside the gene matches. In germline, CDR1 is MDHEN, CDR2 SYDVKM. The CDR3 reads CASSVLAESYEQYF. CDR3 in DNA: TGTGCCAGCAGTGTACTAGCGGAGTCCTACGAGCAGTACTTC.

The chain joins TRBV12-3 or TRBV12-4 to TRBJ1-2; D call uncertain. V lost 4 bases to trimming and J lost 0 bases, with 3 bases between them. The CDR3 is 12 amino acids. The CDR3 region is CASSYPNYGYTF. CDR3 sequence (DNA): TGTGCCAGCAGTTACCCTAACTATGGCTACACCTTC.

V usage is TRBV14 and J usage is TRBJ2-5; D is uncertain. Trimming shortened V by 5 bases and J by 4 bases, and 11 bases separated the two germline ends. The V gene's germline CDR1 is SGHDN and CDR2 FVKESK. The CDR3 covers 13 residues. The CDR3 DNA reads as TGTGCCAGCAGCAAACACGGACGAGAGACCCAGTACTTC. It specifies CASSKHGRETQYF.

This sequence joins TRBV7-9 and TRBJ1-2; TRBD1 agrees at 7 bases. With 10 bases clipped from V and 7 bases from J, the junction kept 6 bases outside the gene matches. The CDR3 has 11 amino acids. Looked up from germline, CDR1 is SEHNR and CDR2 is FQNEAQ (reference sequence). The CDR3 sequence is CATRGSSGYTF. CDR3 nucleotide sequence: TGTGCCACCAGGGGGTCGAGTGGCTACACCTTC.

The chain links TRBV12-3 or TRBV12-4 to TRBJ2-1; the match to TRBD1 covers 7 bases. This CDR3 has 15 residues. The J segment lost 10 bases and the V segment lost 6 bases, leaving 15 bases of the junction unmatched. CDR3 nucleotide sequence: TGTGCCAGCAGGGCCGAGGGACAGCCCGGTGGGGAGCAGTTCTTC. Its translation is CASRAEGQPGGEQFF.

This clonotype was counted only a few times. The rearrangement joins TRBV2 to TRBJ2-2; D unresolved. The CDR3 has 14 residues. Germline CDR1 is SNHLY and CDR2 is FYNNEI. Trimming shortened V by 4 bases and J by 0 bases, and 6 bases separated the two germline ends. The CDR3 bases are TGTGCCAGCAGTGGCCTCGCGAACACCGGGGAGCTGTTTTTT. As protein: CASSGLANTGELFF.

This clonotype was detected only a few times. The chain couples TRBV7-9 to TRBJ2-1; no clear D. Germline V lookup: CDR1 SEHNR, CDR2 FQNEAQ (reference sequence). Trimming removed 5 bases at V and 9 bases at J, with 20 bases between. This CDR3 has 15 amino acids. The CDR3 nucleotides read TGTGCCAGCAGCCCAGGTGGCTACTCGAACTCTGAGCAGTTCTTC. It translates to CASSPGGYSNSEQFF.

The table lists this clonotype with many counts. The gene calls are TRBV7-9 and TRBJ2-7, with TRBD2 identical over 8 bases. CDR1 and CDR2 (germline): SEHNR, FQNEAQ (reference sequence). V shed 5 bases, J shed 1 base, and the junction held 10 bases outside the gene matches. CDR3 size: 16 residues. The DNA of the CDR3 is TGTGCCAGCAGCCCCAATGGGGGACTAGAATCCTACGAGCAGTACTTC. The encoded protein is CASSPNGGLESYEQYF.